This entry is about one T cell receptor beta chain. This table comes from immunoSEQ multiplex PCR, and its TCRdb copy is limited to in-frame clones, with some not included. The table includes about 220,000 clones, 70% to 85% detected once. The sample comes from a study of blood T cell repertoires in COVID-19. Looking at the study overall: T cells, B-cell-depleted T cells, or PBMCs provided the cDNA or gDNA that served as material.

Everyone who took part was roughly 18 to 100 years old, and they came from about two dozen US areas. CDR3 size: 16 residues. Germline V gene lookup returns CDR1 LNHDA and CDR2 SQIVND (reference sequence). V dropped 7 bases and J dropped 0 bases, with 13 bases sitting between them. The origin of this receptor is a woman aged 40-49 years with acute COVID-19. The genes are TRBV19 and TRBJ2-6, with D perhaps TRBD1 (6 bases). The sample was PBMCs or T cells enriched from blood (not recorded which). The CDR3 DNA follows: TGTGCCAGTACCCAGGGGTCGATCTCTGGGGCCAACGTCCTGACTTTC. Its translation: CASTQGSISGANVLTF.